Listed below are T cell receptor beta chains from one sample, sequenced in a study of early T cells in non-severe SARS-CoV-2 infection. TCRdb re-derived calls from the 5' RACE reads in MiXCR, one entry per CDR3 protein. The repertoire holds tens of thousands of distinct CDR3 sequences, with 9.5% to 15% as singletons. Sequenced input: whole blood. These receptors all come from an adult who was a healthcare worker with PCR-confirmed SARS-CoV-2 infection or an uninfected control (not recorded which). CDR3s include the opening cysteine and the closing phenylalanine or tryptophan.

cdr3_aa v_call cdr3_length j_call
CASQSAKNIQYF TRBV28 12 TRBJ2-4
CASSYGTEAGANVLTF TRBV6-5 16 TRBJ2-6
CATNDSVTGNTEAFF TRBV24-1 15 TRBJ1-1
CASSDPSGISNQPQHF TRBV6-1 16 TRBJ1-5
CASSLRTGSTYEQYF TRBV5-8 15 TRBJ2-7
CASSPDTYGYTF TRBV7-9 12 TRBJ1-2
CASSYPQETQYF TRBV6-2/TRBV6-3 12 TRBJ2-5
CASSQDSVGGLVNTEAFF TRBV4-1 18 TRBJ1-1
CASTSDNSYEQYF TRBV7-9 13 TRBJ2-7
CASSPAVSRYSGANVLTF TRBV18 18 TRBJ2-6
CASRRRIYQETQYF TRBV6-5 14 TRBJ2-5
CSGWDLNEQYF TRBV29-1 11 TRBJ2-7
CASSQGLDRNTQYF TRBV3-1 14 TRBJ2-3
CASRRSTGADTQYF TRBV6-5 14 TRBJ2-3
CAWQQQVLAGNEQYF TRBV30 15 TRBJ2-7
CASRTSANNEQFF TRBV6-5 13 TRBJ2-1
CASSHRGPFYEQYF TRBV28 14 TRBJ2-7
CASSPPRTSGSTDTQYF TRBV7-9 17 TRBJ2-3
CASSSRERGNTGELFF TRBV7-9 16 TRBJ2-2
CASSLASGGVDEQFF TRBV7-2 15 TRBJ2-1
CASIRGGGDEKLFF TRBV7-9 14 TRBJ1-4
CAWSVGTGGNTEAFF TRBV30 15 TRBJ1-1
CASSPPRDRVSITEAFF TRBV18 17 TRBJ1-1
CASSLYSGTATYEQYF TRBV12-3/TRBV12-4 16 TRBJ2-7
CASSLGQANTEAFF TRBV7-9 14 TRBJ1-1
CASSLGLDYPDTQYF TRBV28 15 TRBJ2-3
CASSKALAGSTDTQYF TRBV7-6 16 TRBJ2-3
CASSPRSAGGRYNEQFF TRBV18 17 TRBJ2-1
CASTKGLAKNIQYF TRBV6-2/TRBV6-3 14 TRBJ2-4
CASSLSLSGRAYEQYF TRBV28 16 TRBJ2-7
CASGPGRSNSPLHF TRBV5-1 14 TRBJ1-6
CASSSLAGSTDTQYF TRBV3-1 15 TRBJ2-3
CASSLDSRNTEAFF TRBV7-9 14 TRBJ1-1
CASSFGTGELFF TRBV5-1 12 TRBJ2-2
CSATAYSGKMAGELFF TRBV20-1 16 TRBJ2-2
CTSQPDATVNTEAFF TRBV10-3 15 TRBJ1-1
CASSYSIASYNEQFF TRBV6-5 15 TRBJ2-1
CSVEDLRGAGNTIYF TRBV29-1 15 TRBJ1-3
CSATGGTVLEQYF TRBV20-1 13 TRBJ2-7
CASSGDYSNQPQHF TRBV18 14 TRBJ1-5
CSVEEVGTYEQYF TRBV29-1 13 TRBJ2-7
CASNRGPATPTDTQYF TRBV7-3 16 TRBJ2-3
CASSQEWGQWTYNEQFF TRBV4-2 17 TRBJ2-1
CASSPTPGATGELFF TRBV7-2 15 TRBJ2-2
CSVEGGNGADTQYF TRBV29-1 14 TRBJ2-3
CASSSYGTQYF TRBV7-2 11 TRBJ2-7
CASSRNIKEKLFF TRBV11-2 13 TRBJ1-4
CASSVEGVSGYTF TRBV9 13 TRBJ1-2
CASSFAGTANYGYTF TRBV12-3/TRBV12-4 15 TRBJ1-2
CSVLTIRDTGELFF TRBV29-1 14 TRBJ2-2
CASRGTGNADTQYF TRBV13 14 TRBJ2-3
CASSGTGNQETQYF TRBV4-1 14 TRBJ2-5
CASSSAGTAVNEQFF TRBV28 15 TRBJ2-1
CASSWTEGNEQFF TRBV18 13 TRBJ2-1
CASSVEAAFGTEAFF TRBV28 15 TRBJ1-1
CASSLVGPADTQYF TRBV7-2 14 TRBJ2-3
CASSRLGGPGYEQYF TRBV7-9 15 TRBJ2-7